The rows below give T cell receptor beta chains drawn from one sample of a study of blood T cell repertoires in COVID-19. Sequencing was performed with immunoSEQ multiplex PCR; in TCRdb, only in-frame clones are kept and a portion is missing. The sample shows 90,000 to 110,000 clones, approximately 90% of them seen only once. Sequencing was carried out using peripheral blood. These receptors came from a human donor in a cohort sampled during active COVID-19. CDR3s include the opening cysteine and the closing phenylalanine or tryptophan. A D gene is named only where the DNA matches it firmly. Size is stated for part of the rows, as once, few or many counts, or as a class when the clone is expanded.

v_call: TRBV7-9
d_call: NA
clone_size: NA
j_call: TRBJ1-1
cdr3_aa: CATSQSRLNTEAFF
cdr3_nt: TGTGCCACGTCACAGAGCCGATTGAACACTGAAGCTTTCTTT

v_call: TRBV15
d_call: NA
clone_size: NA
j_call: TRBJ1-4
cdr3_aa: CATSEGVRVGDEKLFF
cdr3_nt: TGTGCCACCAGCGAGGGGGTCAGGGTTGGGGATGAAAAACTGTTTTTT

v_call: TRBV2
d_call: TRBD1
clone_size: NA
j_call: TRBJ2-3
cdr3_aa: CASRRTGQVTDTQYF
cdr3_nt: TGTGCCAGCAGGAGGACGGGACAGGTCACAGATACGCAGTATTTT

v_call: TRBV6-5
d_call: TRBD1
clone_size: NA
j_call: TRBJ1-3
cdr3_aa: CASSYSTRGRGNTIYF
cdr3_nt: TGTGCCAGCAGTTATTCGACCAGGGGGCGCGGAAACACCATATATTTT

v_call: TRBV5-6
d_call: NA
clone_size: NA
j_call: TRBJ1-1
cdr3_aa: CASSRTRNEAFF
cdr3_nt: TGTGCCAGCAGCCGAACGAGGAATGAAGCTTTCTTT

v_call: TRBV4-2
d_call: NA
clone_size: NA
j_call: TRBJ2-3
cdr3_aa: CASSQEGGWGTDTQYF
cdr3_nt: TGTGCCAGCAGCCAAGAGGGGGGATGGGGCACAGATACGCAGTATTTT

v_call: TRBV19
d_call: NA
clone_size: NA
j_call: TRBJ1-6
cdr3_aa: CASSINRAASPLHF
cdr3_nt: TGTGCCAGTAGTATAAACAGAGCCGCCTCACCCCTCCACTTT

v_call: TRBV5-1
d_call: TRBD1
clone_size: NA
j_call: TRBJ1-2
cdr3_aa: CASSLEGQGASYTF
cdr3_nt: TGCGCCAGCAGCTTGGAGGGACAGGGGGCTAGCTACACCTTC

v_call: TRBV27
d_call: NA
clone_size: NA
j_call: TRBJ2-5
cdr3_aa: CASSSSYQETQYF
cdr3_nt: NA

v_call: TRBV9
d_call: NA
clone_size: NA
j_call: TRBJ2-3
cdr3_aa: CASSFSATGSSDTQYF
cdr3_nt: TGTGCCAGCAGCTTTAGCGCTACAGGGTCGTCAGATACGCAGTATTTT

v_call: TRBV6-6
d_call: TRBD1
clone_size: NA
j_call: TRBJ2-7
cdr3_aa: CASRRQGKGTYEQYF
cdr3_nt: TGTGCCAGCAGACGACAGGGGAAAGGGACCTACGAGCAGTACTTC

v_call: TRBV6-1
d_call: NA
clone_size: NA
j_call: TRBJ1-6
cdr3_aa: CASSEWGPYNSPLHF
cdr3_nt: TGTGCCAGCAGTGAATGGGGCCCCTATAATTCACCCCTCCACTTT

v_call: TRBV7-9
d_call: NA
clone_size: NA
j_call: TRBJ1-1
cdr3_aa: CASSLSRGTEAFF
cdr3_nt: TGTGCCAGCAGCTTAAGCAGGGGAACTGAAGCTTTCTTT

v_call: TRBV7-2
d_call: TRBD2
clone_size: once
j_call: TRBJ2-7
cdr3_aa: CASSSAAGGPYEQYF
cdr3_nt: TGTGCCAGCAGCTCCGCCGCGGGGGGGCCCTACGAGCAGTACTTC

v_call: TRBV19
d_call: NA
clone_size: NA
j_call: TRBJ2-2
cdr3_aa: CASSPWTANTGELFF
cdr3_nt: TGTGCCAGTAGTCCCTGGACAGCTAACACCGGGGAGCTGTTTTTT

v_call: TRBV19
d_call: TRBD1
clone_size: once
j_call: TRBJ2-7
cdr3_aa: CASSIGYRGYSYEQYF
cdr3_nt: TGTGCCAGTAGCATAGGATACAGGGGGTACTCCTACGAGCAGTACTTC

v_call: TRBV28
d_call: NA
clone_size: NA
j_call: TRBJ1-5
cdr3_aa: CASRLENQPQHF
cdr3_nt: TGTGCCAGCAGGCTAGAGAATCAGCCCCAGCATTTT

v_call: TRBV4-2
d_call: NA
clone_size: NA
j_call: TRBJ2-7
cdr3_aa: CASSQDGWRAGYEQYF
cdr3_nt: TGTGCCAGCAGCCAAGATGGGTGGCGTGCAGGTTACGAGCAGTACTTC

v_call: TRBV3-1/TRBV3-2
d_call: TRBD1
clone_size: NA
j_call: TRBJ2-1
cdr3_aa: CASSPQQGARNEQFF
cdr3_nt: TGTGCCAGCAGCCCCCAACAGGGGGCTCGGAATGAGCAGTTCTTC

v_call: TRBV4-2
d_call: TRBD2
clone_size: NA
j_call: TRBJ2-7
cdr3_aa: CASSQSLGTSDEQYF
cdr3_nt: TGTGCCAGCAGCCAATCACTCGGGACTAGCGACGAGCAGTACTTC

v_call: TRBV7-9
d_call: NA
clone_size: NA
j_call: TRBJ2-3
cdr3_aa: CASSRKPDTDTQYF
cdr3_nt: TGTGCCAGCAGCCGAAAGCCTGACACAGATACGCAGTATTTT

v_call: TRBV6-5
d_call: NA
clone_size: NA
j_call: TRBJ1-5
cdr3_aa: CASSRRQAHQPQHF
cdr3_nt: TGTGCCAGCAGCCGCCGACAGGCCCATCAGCCCCAGCATTTT

v_call: TRBV19
d_call: NA
clone_size: NA
j_call: TRBJ2-1
cdr3_aa: CASSIGRTASSYNEQFF
cdr3_nt: TGTGCCAGTAGTATCGGTCGGACAGCGAGCTCCTACAATGAGCAGTTCTTC

v_call: TRBV20-1
d_call: NA
clone_size: NA
j_call: TRBJ2-3
cdr3_aa: CSASSPFGRGARTDTQYF
cdr3_nt: TGCAGTGCTAGTTCCCCATTCGGCCGGGGGGCAAGAACAGATACGCAGTATTTT

v_call: TRBV27
d_call: TRBD1
clone_size: NA
j_call: TRBJ1-6
cdr3_aa: CASAPPGTGNSPLHF
cdr3_nt: TGTGCCAGCGCCCCGCCCGGGACAGGGAACTCACCCCTCCACTTT

v_call: TRBV27
d_call: NA
clone_size: once
j_call: TRBJ1-1
cdr3_aa: CASSRRTDEAFF
cdr3_nt: TGTGCCAGCAGTAGGAGGACCGATGAAGCTTTCTTT

v_call: TRBV6-5
d_call: TRBD2
clone_size: NA
j_call: TRBJ2-5
cdr3_aa: CASSYEGSGGETQYF
cdr3_nt: TGTGCCAGCAGTTACGAGGGGTCGGGAGGAGAGACCCAGTACTTC

v_call: TRBV5-6
d_call: NA
clone_size: NA
j_call: TRBJ1-1
cdr3_aa: CASSLARGEAFF
cdr3_nt: TGTGCCAGCAGCTTGGCTAGGGGAGAAGCTTTCTTT

v_call: TRBV11-1
d_call: NA
clone_size: NA
j_call: TRBJ2-5
cdr3_aa: CASSLGPKTETQYF
cdr3_nt: TGTGCCAGCAGCTTGGGGCCCAAAACGGAGACCCAGTACTTC

v_call: TRBV19
d_call: TRBD1
clone_size: NA
j_call: TRBJ2-1
cdr3_aa: CASRKTGGSEQFF
cdr3_nt: TGTGCCAGTAGGAAGACAGGGGGCAGTGAGCAGTTCTTC

v_call: TRBV4-2
d_call: NA
clone_size: NA
j_call: TRBJ2-2
cdr3_aa: CASSRVGGTGELFF
cdr3_nt: TGTGCCAGCAGCCGCGTCGGGGGCACCGGGGAGCTGTTTTTT

v_call: TRBV24-1
d_call: TRBD2
clone_size: NA
j_call: TRBJ2-1
cdr3_aa: CATSDSSGRDHNEQFF
cdr3_nt: TGTGCCACCAGTGATTCTAGCGGGAGGGATCACAATGAGCAGTTCTTC

v_call: TRBV4-1
d_call: NA
clone_size: NA
j_call: TRBJ2-2
cdr3_aa: CASNPSAALRGGELFF
cdr3_nt: TGCGCCAGCAACCCTTCGGCGGCACTTAGGGGCGGGGAGCTGTTTTTT

v_call: TRBV5-4
d_call: TRBD2
clone_size: NA
j_call: TRBJ2-5
cdr3_aa: CASSLNFGRALQETQYF
cdr3_nt: TGTGCCAGCAGCTTGAATTTCGGGAGGGCCCTCCAAGAGACCCAGTACTTC

v_call: TRBV10-3
d_call: TRBD2
clone_size: NA
j_call: TRBJ2-1
cdr3_aa: CAISDSPPTSGSRDEQFF
cdr3_nt: TGTGCCATCAGTGATTCCCCCCCGACTAGCGGGAGTCGGGATGAGCAGTTCTTC

v_call: TRBV7-8
d_call: TRBD1
clone_size: NA
j_call: TRBJ1-1
cdr3_aa: CASSLTGQGARTEAFF
cdr3_nt: TGTGCCAGCAGCTTAACGGGACAGGGGGCGCGGACTGAAGCTTTCTTT

v_call: TRBV7-8
d_call: NA
clone_size: NA
j_call: TRBJ1-1
cdr3_aa: CASSDRSNTEAFF
cdr3_nt: TGTGCCAGCAGCGACAGGTCTAACACTGAAGCTTTCTTT